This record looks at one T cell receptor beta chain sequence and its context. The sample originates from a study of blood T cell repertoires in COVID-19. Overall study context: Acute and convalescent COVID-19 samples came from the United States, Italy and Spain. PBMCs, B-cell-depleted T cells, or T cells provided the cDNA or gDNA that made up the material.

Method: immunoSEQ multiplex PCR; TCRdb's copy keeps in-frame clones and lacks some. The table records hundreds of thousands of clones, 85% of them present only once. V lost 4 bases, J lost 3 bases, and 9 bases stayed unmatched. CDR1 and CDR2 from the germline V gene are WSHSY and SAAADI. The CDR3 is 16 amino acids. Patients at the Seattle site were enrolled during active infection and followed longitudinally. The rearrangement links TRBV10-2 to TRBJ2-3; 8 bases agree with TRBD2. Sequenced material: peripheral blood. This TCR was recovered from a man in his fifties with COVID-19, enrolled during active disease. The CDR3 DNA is TGCGCCAGCAGTGTGGGAACTAGCGGATGGACAGATACGCAGTATTTT. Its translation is CASSVGTSGWTDTQYF.